Below are 13 T cell receptor beta chains sequenced from a single sample in a study of blood T cells in healthy people across ages. Next came a second PCR, run for about 6 to 11 cycles, which used a sample-barcoded 5' primer along with a J-beta primer mix. TCRdb re-analysed the 5' RACE reads in MiXCR, keeping a single row per CDR3 protein. The data hold 1.5 million to 2 million distinct CDR3 sequences, with 25% to 30% observed a single time. Specimen: blood. The source of these receptors is a woman between 25 and 40 years old in good health.

This clonotype was detected many times. The chain combines TRBV29-1 with TRBJ2-3; D might be TRBD1 (5 bases). The CDR3 has 12 residues. Germline CDR1 and CDR2: SQVTM and ANQGSEA. V was shortened by 5 bases and J by 3 bases, with 9 bases between the two germline ends. CDR3 sequence reads: CSVLRDTDTQYF. DNA for the CDR3: TGCAGCGTTCTCAGGGATACAGATACGCAGTATTTT.

The rearrangement uses TRBV24-1 and TRBJ2-5, with 8 bases lining up with TRBD2. Germline V lookup: CDR1 KGHDR, CDR2 SFDVKD. V shed 0 bases and J 5 bases; nucleotides not matched to a gene: 4. CDR3 length: 15 residues. CDR3 residues: CATSDLAGGTETQYF. As DNA, the CDR3 is TGTGCCACCAGTGATTTGGCGGGGGGCACCGAGACCCAGTACTTC.

There are a few counts of this clonotype. The V gene is TRBV5-1, the J gene TRBJ1-2; a possible D gene is TRBD1 (6 bases). Germline V gene lookup returns CDR1 SGHRS and CDR2 YFSETQ. This CDR3 has 14 residues. V gave up 4 bases and J gave up 4 bases, with 14 bases separating them. DNA for the CDR3: TGCGCCAGCAGCCTAGGACAGAACATCTATGGCTACACCTTC. Its translation: CASSLGQNIYGYTF.

The J gene is TRBJ2-6, the V gene TRBV20-1, with D possibly being TRBD2 (6 bases). Germline CDR1 is DFQATT and CDR2 is SNEGSKA (reference sequence). Trimming stripped 3 bases from V and 2 bases from J, with 20 bases between. The CDR3 length is 18 residues. The CDR3: CSASGRAYGSPGANVLTF. The CDR3 DNA reads as TGCAGTGCTAGTGGAAGGGCCTACGGGAGCCCTGGGGCCAACGTCCTGACTTTC.

In regard to this clonotype: A much bigger clone sits one base away, suggesting this may be a read error. V usage is TRBV29-1 and J usage is TRBJ2-4; possibly TRBD2 for D (6 bases). The last part of the DNA fits TRBJ2-1 better; the J call may be wrong. Per germline, CDR1 SQVTM and CDR2 ANQGSEA. The CDR3 has 16 amino acids. The CDR3 spells CSVERGSGVAKNIQFF. The CDR3 DNA reads TGCAGCGTTGAAAGAGGGTCGGGGGTAGCCAAAAACATTCAGTTCTTC.

This clonotype has more than one count but fewer than ten. The chain carries TRBV20-1 and TRBJ1-2; D gene ambiguous. CDR1 is DFQATT and CDR2 is SNEGSKA in the germline V gene (reference sequence). V lost 6 bases to trimming and J lost 8 bases, with 13 bases between them. CDR3 length equals 11 residues. The CDR3 DNA sequence: TGCAGTGCCCCGGAAGGGAACGGCTACACCTTC. Translation gives CSAPEGNGYTF.

Here the CDR3 reads CSARVAKGATDTQYF. DNA for the CDR3: TGCAGTGCTAGAGTTGCGAAGGGGGCCACAGATACGCAGTATTTT. The genes are TRBV20-1 and TRBJ2-3, with 7 bases aligning to TRBD1. Germline CDR1 reads DFQATT; CDR2 reads SNEGSKA (reference sequence). CDR3 size: 15 residues. J lost 2 bases, V lost 1 base, and 6 bases had no gene match.

This clonotype was found many times. The chain combines TRBV10-2 with TRBJ2-5; TRBD2 matches at 15 bases. This CDR3 comprises 16 residues. Germline CDR1 WSHSY, CDR2 SAAADI. V was clipped by 6 bases and J by 5 bases; unmatched bases: 7. The CDR3 region has the DNA TGCGCCAGCAGCCGGACTAGCGGGAGGGCCGGGGAGACCCAGTACTTC. The encoded protein is CASSRTSGRAGETQYF.

This clonotype came up a few times. The chain joins TRBV3-1 to TRBJ2-5, with 8 nucleotides matching TRBD1. CDR1 LGHDT and CDR2 YNNKEL come from the germline V gene (reference sequence). The CDR3 has 17 residues. Losses at the gene ends were 1 base for V and 7 bases for J; bases not matched to a gene: 14. The CDR3 bases are TGTGCCAGCAGCCAAGGACCCCCGACAGGGGTTATTGGGACCCAGTACTTC. Amino acid sequence: CASSQGPPTGVIGTQYF.

This clonotype was picked up a small number of times. The chain carries TRBV6-1 and TRBJ1-2; D gene ambiguous. V dropped 2 bases and J dropped 8 bases, with 3 bases sitting between them. This CDR3 comprises 10 residues. Germline V gives CDR1 MNHNS, CDR2 SASEGT. The CDR3 loop reads CASSERGYTF. In nucleotides, the CDR3 is TGTGCCAGCAGTGAAAGGGGCTACACCTTC.

This clonotype turned up a few times. The rearrangement links TRBV5-1 to TRBJ2-7; tentative D call: TRBD2 (6 bases). The germline CDR1 and CDR2 sequences are SGHRS and YFSETQ. The CDR3 has 15 residues. Trimming pared 4 bases from V and 3 bases from J, leaving 17 bases between. As DNA, the CDR3 is TGCGCCAGCAGCAACAGTTTCAGTAGCGGCTACGAGCAGTACTTC. This gives the protein CASSNSFSSGYEQYF.

The chain carries TRBV12-3 or TRBV12-4 and TRBJ1-5; 7 bases map to TRBD1. The CDR3 totals 15 residues. V dropped 5 bases and J dropped 6; count of bases not matched to a gene: 10. CDR3 nucleotides: TGTGCCAGCAGTCTCGCAGGGGGGGGAGGTCAGCCCCAGCATTTT. It is translated as CASSLAGGGGQPQHF.

This clonotype was detected a few times. The V and J genes are TRBV7-2 and TRBJ2-1, with TRBD2 matching over 12 bases. The V gene's germline CDR1 is SGHTA and CDR2 FQGNSA. J was trimmed by 9 bases and V by 6 bases; bases with no gene match: 6. CDR3 length: 14 residues. The CDR3 protein is CASSTLAGGSEQFF. Written as DNA, the CDR3 is TGTGCCAGCAGTACCCTAGCGGGAGGGTCTGAGCAGTTCTTC.